Given below is one TCR beta chain in context. What it recognizes is unknown. Only in-frame clones appear in the TCRdb table, and some are missing; sequencing was by immunoSEQ multiplex PCR. The sample includes 50,000 or so clones, roughly 80% of them seen just once. The CDR3 sequence is 13 residues long. Germline values: CDR1 MNHEY, CDR2 SMNVEV (reference sequence). Germline trimming cut 3 bases from V and 6 bases from J; bases unmatched to any gene: 5. This sample is drawn from a study of radiotherapy plus CTLA-4 blockade in lung cancer. Study-wide results and limits: In blood, TCR clones derived from the tumor expanded after radiotherapy plus ipilimumab. Among reported predictors of response, early blood T cell clone dynamics with interferon-beta performed best.

V and J are TRBV27 and TRBJ2-7; TRBD1 aligns across 7 bases. Sample: peripheral blood, taken from a patient treated with radiotherapy plus ipilimumab. The sequence was obtained from a human donor with non-small cell lung cancer who had a partial response to radiotherapy plus ipilimumab. CDR3 loop: CASSFRDRSEQYF. CDR3 nucleotide sequence: TGTGCCAGCAGTTTCCGGGACAGAAGCGAGCAGTACTTC.